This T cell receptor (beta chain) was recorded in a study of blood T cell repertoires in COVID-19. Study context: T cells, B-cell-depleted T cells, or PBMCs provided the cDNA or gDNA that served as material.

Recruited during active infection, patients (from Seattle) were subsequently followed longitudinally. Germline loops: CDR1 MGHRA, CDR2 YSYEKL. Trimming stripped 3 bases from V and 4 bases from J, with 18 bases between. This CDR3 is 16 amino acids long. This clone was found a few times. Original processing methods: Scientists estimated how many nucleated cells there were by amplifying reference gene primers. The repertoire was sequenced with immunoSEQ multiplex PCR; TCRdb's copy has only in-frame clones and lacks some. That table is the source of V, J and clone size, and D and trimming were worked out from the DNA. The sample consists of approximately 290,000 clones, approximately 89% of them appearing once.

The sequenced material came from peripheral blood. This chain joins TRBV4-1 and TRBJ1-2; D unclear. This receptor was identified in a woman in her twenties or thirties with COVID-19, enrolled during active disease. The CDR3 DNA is TGCGCCAGCAGCCATGTACCTCCGACACCCAGCTATGGCTACACCTTC. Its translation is CASSHVPPTPSYGYTF.